The rows below give T cell receptor beta chains drawn from one sample of a study of shared clonotypes between healthy human individuals. Using immunoSEQ multiplex PCR, the repertoire was profiled, and TCRdb retains in-frame clones only, with some absent. The profile shows about 460,000 clones, more than 70% of them singletons. Source material: PBMCs. These receptors came from a woman aged 40 to 50 in good health. Some clones in this sample may be carry-over from other donors' samples. Both conserved end residues are part of each CDR3. The order of the fields is clone size, D gene, J gene, V gene, CDR3 protein, CDR3 DNA. D genes are given only for firm matches. For some rows the clone size is stated as once, few or many, or as a class when expanded; others skip it.

clone_size: .; d_call: .; j_call: TRBJ2-7; v_call: TRBV18; cdr3_aa: CASSPAPSFTYEQYF; cdr3_nt: TGTGCCAGCTCACCAGCCCCCTCCTTCACCTACGAGCAGTACTTC
clone_size: .; d_call: .; j_call: TRBJ2-1; v_call: TRBV20-1; cdr3_aa: CSVGWYNEQFF; cdr3_nt: TGCAGTGTGGGGTGGTACAATGAGCAGTTCTTC
clone_size: .; d_call: .; j_call: TRBJ1-1; v_call: TRBV2; cdr3_aa: CASSVSGQGAFF; cdr3_nt: TGTGCCAGCAGCGTCTCGGGTCAGGGGGCTTTCTTT
clone_size: .; d_call: TRBD1; j_call: TRBJ1-2; v_call: TRBV28; cdr3_aa: CASSTPGQQNYGYTF; cdr3_nt: TGTGCCAGCAGTACACCGGGACAGCAGAACTATGGCTACACCTTC
clone_size: .; d_call: .; j_call: TRBJ1-4; v_call: TRBV6-5; cdr3_aa: CASSLRQGTNEKLFF; cdr3_nt: TGTGCCAGCAGTCTCCGGCAGGGCACTAATGAAAAACTGTTTTTT
clone_size: few; d_call: TRBD1; j_call: TRBJ1-4; v_call: TRBV2; cdr3_aa: CATSRDRGYEKLFF; cdr3_nt: TGTGCCACGAGCCGGGACAGGGGTTATGAAAAACTGTTTTTT
clone_size: .; d_call: .; j_call: TRBJ1-1; v_call: TRBV7-3; cdr3_aa: CASSPAGIHTEAFF; cdr3_nt: TGTGCCAGCAGCCCCGCAGGGATCCATACTGAAGCTTTCTTT
clone_size: .; d_call: .; j_call: TRBJ2-7; v_call: TRBV14; cdr3_aa: CASSPVPYEQYF; cdr3_nt: TGTGCCAGCAGCCCGGTGCCCTACGAGCAGTACTTC
clone_size: .; d_call: .; j_call: TRBJ2-1; v_call: TRBV7-6; cdr3_aa: CASSSTGGGSYNEQFF; cdr3_nt: TGTGCCAGCAGCTCTACAGGGGGGGGCTCCTACAATGAGCAGTTCTTC
clone_size: .; d_call: TRBD2; j_call: TRBJ2-1; v_call: TRBV7-7; cdr3_aa: CASSKLAGEYNEQFF; cdr3_nt: TGTGCCAGCAGCAAACTAGCGGGGGAATACAATGAGCAGTTCTTC
clone_size: .; d_call: .; j_call: TRBJ2-3; v_call: TRBV5-1; cdr3_aa: CASSLALPTDTQYF; cdr3_nt: TGCGCCAGCAGCTTGGCACTACCCACAGATACGCAGTATTTT
clone_size: .; d_call: TRBD1; j_call: TRBJ1-3; v_call: TRBV7-2; cdr3_aa: CASSLAGQGNTIYF; cdr3_nt: TGTGCCAGCAGCTTAGCGGGACAGGGAAACACCATATATTTT
clone_size: .; d_call: .; j_call: TRBJ2-7; v_call: TRBV28; cdr3_aa: CASSLGGASPLGVEQYF; cdr3_nt: TGTGCCAGCAGTTTAGGTGGGGCTAGCCCGCTGGGAGTGGAGCAGTACTTC
clone_size: .; d_call: .; j_call: TRBJ1-2; v_call: TRBV5-6; cdr3_aa: CASSLDRVYYGYTF; cdr3_nt: TGTGCCAGCAGCTTGGACAGGGTTTACTATGGCTACACCTTC
clone_size: .; d_call: TRBD2; j_call: TRBJ2-5; v_call: TRBV5-1; cdr3_aa: CASRKSGRVEETQYF; cdr3_nt: TGCGCCAGCAGGAAAAGCGGGAGGGTGGAGGAGACCCAGTACTTC
clone_size: .; d_call: .; j_call: TRBJ2-5; v_call: TRBV21-1; cdr3_aa: CASKGETQYF; cdr3_nt: TGTGCCAGCAAGGGTGAGACCCAGTACTTC
clone_size: .; d_call: .; j_call: TRBJ2-7; v_call: TRBV5-1; cdr3_aa: CASSWLPGDSYEQYF; cdr3_nt: TGCGCCAGCAGCTGGTTGCCAGGGGACTCCTACGAGCAGTACTTC
clone_size: few; d_call: .; j_call: TRBJ1-5; v_call: TRBV30; cdr3_aa: CAWSVMVSNQPQHF; cdr3_nt: TGTGCCTGGAGTGTTATGGTTAGCAATCAGCCCCAGCATTTT
clone_size: .; d_call: .; j_call: TRBJ2-5; v_call: TRBV7-2; cdr3_aa: CASTLRAWETQYF; cdr3_nt: TGTGCCAGCACCCTTCGGGCTTGGGAGACCCAGTACTTC
clone_size: .; d_call: .; j_call: TRBJ1-2; v_call: TRBV30; cdr3_aa: CAWSVSEGGYTF; cdr3_nt: TGTGCCTGGAGTGTATCGGAGGGTGGTTACACCTTC
clone_size: .; d_call: TRBD1; j_call: TRBJ1-4; v_call: TRBV28; cdr3_aa: CASSRTGGNEKLFF; cdr3_nt: TGTGCCAGCAGTCGGACAGGGGGTAATGAAAAACTGTTTTTT
clone_size: .; d_call: TRBD2; j_call: TRBJ2-3; v_call: TRBV5-4; cdr3_aa: CASSPRAGGFDTQYF; cdr3_nt: TGTGCCAGCAGCCCGCGGGCGGGAGGGTTCGATACGCAGTATTTT
clone_size: .; d_call: .; j_call: TRBJ2-2; v_call: TRBV30; cdr3_aa: CAWGGGGSVGELFF; cdr3_nt: TGTGCCTGGGGTGGTGGAGGGAGTGTCGGGGAGCTGTTTTTT
clone_size: .; d_call: .; j_call: TRBJ1-6; v_call: TRBV27; cdr3_aa: CASSQGLTISPLHF; cdr3_nt: TGTGCCAGCAGTCAGGGACTTACGATTTCACCCCTCCACTTT
clone_size: .; d_call: TRBD2; j_call: TRBJ2-1; v_call: TRBV7-3; cdr3_aa: CASSPTSGGYNEQFF; cdr3_nt: TGTGCCAGCAGCCCGACTAGCGGGGGCTACAATGAGCAGTTCTTC
clone_size: .; d_call: .; j_call: TRBJ1-1; v_call: TRBV4-1; cdr3_aa: CASSQVSGRNTEAFF; cdr3_nt: TGCGCCAGCAGCCAAGTATCAGGGAGGAACACTGAAGCTTTCTTT
clone_size: .; d_call: TRBD1; j_call: TRBJ2-1; v_call: TRBV9; cdr3_aa: CASSVALGGGDEQFF; cdr3_nt: TGTGCCAGCAGCGTAGCTCTAGGGGGCGGCGATGAGCAGTTCTTC
clone_size: .; d_call: .; j_call: TRBJ1-5; v_call: TRBV9; cdr3_aa: CASNKFGQPNQPQHF; cdr3_nt: TGTGCCAGCAATAAATTCGGGCAGCCTAATCAGCCCCAGCATTTT
clone_size: .; d_call: TRBD2; j_call: TRBJ2-7; v_call: TRBV4-2; cdr3_aa: CASSQDRRTSGAYEQYF; cdr3_nt: TGTGCCAGCAGCCAAGATCGGAGGACTAGCGGCGCCTACGAGCAGTACTTC
clone_size: once; d_call: TRBD1; j_call: TRBJ2-5; v_call: TRBV4-1; cdr3_aa: CASSQRTGGFQETQYF; cdr3_nt: TGCGCCAGCAGCCAGCGGACAGGGGGTTTCCAAGAGACCCAGTACTTC
clone_size: .; d_call: .; j_call: TRBJ2-5; v_call: TRBV7-4; cdr3_aa: CASSERHRIIVDKTQYF; cdr3_nt: TGTGCCAGCAGTGAACGACACCGGATCATCGTCGACAAGACCCAGTACTTC
clone_size: .; d_call: .; j_call: TRBJ1-5; v_call: TRBV2; cdr3_aa: CASTVGRSNQPQHF; cdr3_nt: TGTGCCAGCACTGTGGGACGGAGCAATCAGCCCCAGCATTTT
clone_size: .; d_call: .; j_call: TRBJ1-2; v_call: TRBV28; cdr3_aa: CASSLRDSRSYTF; cdr3_nt: TGTGCCAGCAGTTTACGGGACTCGAGGAGCTACACCTTC
clone_size: once; d_call: TRBD2; j_call: TRBJ2-3; v_call: TRBV29-1; cdr3_aa: CSVEAGGTDTQYF; cdr3_nt: TGCAGCGTTGAAGCGGGAGGGACAGATACGCAGTATTTT
clone_size: .; d_call: TRBD1; j_call: TRBJ2-7; v_call: TRBV7-9; cdr3_aa: CASSLTGGSYEQYF; cdr3_nt: TGTGCCAGCAGCTTAACAGGGGGCAGCTACGAGCAGTACTTC
clone_size: .; d_call: .; j_call: TRBJ1-5; v_call: TRBV30; cdr3_aa: CAWSALNNQPQHF; cdr3_nt: TGTGCCTGGAGTGCGCTGAATAATCAGCCCCAGCATTTT
clone_size: few; d_call: TRBD2; j_call: TRBJ2-1; v_call: TRBV2; cdr3_aa: CASSVAGVSYNEQFF; cdr3_nt: TGTGCCAGCAGTGTCGCGGGAGTGTCGTACAATGAGCAGTTCTTC
clone_size: few; d_call: TRBD2; j_call: TRBJ2-5; v_call: TRBV7-3; cdr3_aa: CASSLYGTSASSQYF; cdr3_nt: TGTGCCAGCAGCTTATACGGGACTAGCGCGAGCTCCCAGTACTTC
clone_size: many; d_call: TRBD1; j_call: TRBJ1-3; v_call: TRBV6-7; cdr3_aa: CASSYSDRRSGNTIYF; cdr3_nt: TGTGCCAGCAGTTACTCGGACAGGCGCTCTGGAAACACCATATATTTT
clone_size: .; d_call: TRBD2; j_call: TRBJ2-1; v_call: TRBV4-2; cdr3_aa: CASSQDNAGVFNEQFF; cdr3_nt: TGTGCCAGCAGCCAAGATAATGCGGGAGTATTTAATGAGCAGTTCTTC
clone_size: .; d_call: .; j_call: TRBJ2-1; v_call: TRBV18; cdr3_aa: CASSQLTRGGLSYNEQFF; cdr3_nt: TGTGCCAGCTCACAGTTGACTAGGGGGGGACTCTCCTACAATGAGCAGTTCTTC
clone_size: .; d_call: .; j_call: TRBJ2-5; v_call: TRBV7-3; cdr3_aa: CASSPLDQGQETQYF; cdr3_nt: TGTGCCAGCAGCCCCTTGGATCAAGGGCAAGAGACCCAGTACTTC
clone_size: .; d_call: .; j_call: TRBJ2-2; v_call: TRBV7-3; cdr3_aa: CASSLTAPHGGGELFF; cdr3_nt: TGTGCCAGCAGCTTAACGGCGCCGCATGGAGGCGGGGAGCTGTTTTTT
clone_size: .; d_call: TRBD2; j_call: TRBJ2-7; v_call: TRBV27; cdr3_aa: CASSFGGSSYEQYF; cdr3_nt: TGTGCCAGCAGTTTCGGCGGGAGTTCTTACGAGCAGTACTTC
clone_size: many; d_call: TRBD2; j_call: TRBJ2-7; v_call: TRBV30; cdr3_aa: CAWSGFGGSNYEQYF; cdr3_nt: TGTGCCTGGAGTGGGTTCGGCGGGAGTAACTACGAGCAGTACTTC
clone_size: .; d_call: .; j_call: TRBJ1-1; v_call: TRBV6-5; cdr3_aa: CASSYSFGNTEAFF; cdr3_nt: TGTGCCAGCAGTTACTCTTTCGGGAACACTGAAGCTTTCTTT
clone_size: .; d_call: TRBD1; j_call: TRBJ2-5; v_call: TRBV6-4; cdr3_aa: CASSEGTGGGQETQYF; cdr3_nt: TGTGCCAGCAGTGAAGGGACAGGTGGGGGCCAAGAGACCCAGTACTTC
clone_size: .; d_call: TRBD1; j_call: TRBJ1-6; v_call: TRBV30; cdr3_aa: CAWETGDFSLHF; cdr3_nt: TGTGCCTGGGAGACAGGGGATTTTTCCCTCCACTTT
clone_size: .; d_call: .; j_call: TRBJ1-4; v_call: TRBV7-6; cdr3_aa: CASSLEGTTNEKLFF; cdr3_nt: TGTGCCAGCAGCTTAGAGGGGACTACTAATGAAAAACTGTTTTTT
clone_size: .; d_call: .; j_call: TRBJ1-5; v_call: TRBV6-5; cdr3_aa: CASSQTLGRQPQHF; cdr3_nt: TGTGCCAGCAGCCAGACCCTGGGGAGACAGCCCCAGCATTTT
clone_size: .; d_call: .; j_call: TRBJ2-7; v_call: TRBV7-8; cdr3_aa: CASSLADYSYEQYF; cdr3_nt: TGTGCCAGCAGCTTAGCGGACTACTCCTACGAGCAGTACTTC
clone_size: .; d_call: .; j_call: TRBJ1-2; v_call: TRBV20-1; cdr3_aa: CSAYTNYGYTF; cdr3_nt: TGCAGTGCTTATACTAACTATGGCTACACCTTC
clone_size: .; d_call: .; j_call: TRBJ2-1; v_call: TRBV20-1; cdr3_aa: CSAGVYNEQFF; cdr3_nt: TGCAGTGCAGGGGTGTACAATGAGCAGTTCTTC
clone_size: many; d_call: .; j_call: TRBJ2-5; v_call: TRBV6-5; cdr3_aa: CASSFKQGSEEETQYF; cdr3_nt: TGTGCCAGCAGTTTTAAACAGGGTTCTGAGGAAGAGACCCAGTACTTC
clone_size: .; d_call: .; j_call: TRBJ1-5; v_call: TRBV2; cdr3_aa: CASSAQTYNQPQHF; cdr3_nt: TGTGCCAGCAGTGCCCAGACATACAATCAGCCCCAGCATTTT
clone_size: .; d_call: .; j_call: TRBJ2-7; v_call: TRBV18; cdr3_aa: CASSNGGAYEQYF; cdr3_nt: TGTGCCAGCTCGAATGGAGGGGCCTACGAGCAGTACTTC
clone_size: .; d_call: TRBD1; j_call: TRBJ2-1; v_call: TRBV2; cdr3_aa: CASSRDRDHEQFF; cdr3_nt: TGTGCCAGCAGCCGAGACAGGGACCATGAGCAGTTCTTC
clone_size: .; d_call: TRBD2; j_call: TRBJ2-1; v_call: TRBV7-2; cdr3_aa: CASSRGTSGINEQFF; cdr3_nt: TGTGCCAGCAGCCGCGGGACTAGCGGGATCAATGAGCAGTTCTTC
clone_size: .; d_call: TRBD2; j_call: TRBJ2-4; v_call: TRBV5-8; cdr3_aa: CASSRGTSGKNIQYF; cdr3_nt: TGTGCCAGCAGCCGAGGGACTAGTGGCAAAAACATTCAGTACTTC